Reported below is one T cell receptor (beta chain). Its cognate antigen is unknown. This sample was taken from a study of T cell responses to AZD1222 COVID-19 vaccine. Overall study findings and caveats: Across the whole spike, CD4 TCRs peaked at regions 160-218 and 743-854. There were repertoire samples only from the period after the peak T cell response.

Only in-frame clones appear in the TCRdb table, and some are missing; sequencing was by immunoSEQ multiplex PCR. The sample records 100,000 to 150,000 clones, 80% to 95% being singletons. The germline CDR1 and CDR2 sequences are LNHDA and SQIVND (reference sequence). Trimming shortened V by 1 base and J by 9 bases, and 10 bases separated the two germline ends. This CDR3 spans 13 amino acids. The sequenced sample was peripheral blood, obtained on day 0 of MenACWY control vaccination. This rearrangement joins TRBV19 to TRBJ2-1; unclear D gene. The source is an adult in good health. Written as DNA, the CDR3 is TGTGCCAGTAGTATAGGGTGGGGTGTTGAGCAGTTCTTC. Amino acid sequence: CASSIGWGVEQFF.